This T cell receptor beta chain came from a study of beta chain features in type 1 diabetes. Study conclusions and caveats: Insertion counts at VDJ junctions were lower in type 1 diabetes patients, who also showed more deletions there. Shorter templates might be favored by PCR, equally in patients and controls. Shortening of TCRB CDR3s, moderate but significant, appeared in all four CD4+ subsets of Type 1 diabetes patients.

Isolation of CD4+ naive, central memory, regulatory and stem cell-like memory cells was achieved by sorting via CD45RO/CCR7/CD25/CD127/CD95/CD27. In this sample, this clone turned up a few times. As yet, its antigen is unknown. The sample holds other DNA sequences that translate to the same CDR3. The CDR3 has 15 residues. V was pared by 5 bases and J by 3 bases, with 2 bases of the junction left unmatched. In germline, CDR1 is SGHTA, CDR2 FQGNSA. The isolated RNA, all of it, was reverse transcribed, so expressed TCRB transcripts were what got sequenced. The table came from immunoSEQ multiplex PCR; TCRdb's copy has only in-frame clones and leaves some out. The sample has over 150,000 clones, 10% seen once.

V and J are TRBV7-2 and TRBJ2-3; 13 bases are shared with TRBD2. The sequence came from a man between 25 and 39 years old with type 1 diabetes. Sequenced material: central memory CD4+ T cells from blood. CDR3 sequence reads: CASSRTSGSTDTQYF. The CDR3, as DNA: TGTGCCAGCAGCCGGACTAGCGGGAGTACAGATACGCAGTATTTT.